Presented here are 14 T cell receptor beta chains from one specimen sequenced in a study of shared clonotypes between healthy human individuals. This table comes from immunoSEQ multiplex PCR, and its TCRdb copy is limited to in-frame clones, with some not included. This sample has roughly 2.1 million clones; about 92% occur once, and the top ten carry 1.5% to 2%. The naive CD8 subset, CD45RO-negative cells positively selected for CCR7, excluded terminally differentiated effector memory CD45RA+ cells. Sequenced input: naive CD8+ T cells from PBMCs. These receptors came from a man aged 18 to 30 in good health. Some clones in this sample may be carry-over from other donors' samples.

The J gene is TRBJ1-4, the V gene TRBV27, with 7 bases identical to TRBD1. V trimming: 5 bases; J trimming: 0 bases; junction bases outside the gene matches: 9. The CDR3 length is 17 residues. CDR1 and CDR2 (germline): MNHEY, SMNVEV (reference sequence). In DNA, the CDR3 is TGTGCCAGCAGTCCCAGGGGGTTTCTCTCAACTAATGAAAAACTGTTTTTT. This translates into CASSPRGFLSTNEKLFF. Full variable domain (rest looked up from reference TRBV27 and TRBJ1-4): EAQVTQNPRYLITVTGKKLTVTCSQNMNHEYMSWYRQDPGLGLRQIYYSMNVEVTDKGDVPEGYKVSRKEKRNFPLILESPSPNQTSLYFCASSPRGFLSTNEKLFFGSGTQLSVL.

This rearrangement joins TRBV6-1 to TRBJ2-1, with 7 nucleotides matching TRBD1. The germline CDR1 and CDR2 sequences are MNHNS and SASEGT. After removal of 5 bases from V and 0 bases from J, the junction contained 1 base not matched to a gene. The CDR3 has 14 residues. The CDR3 bases are TGTGCCAGCAGTAACAGGGGCTCCTACAATGAGCAGTTCTTC. It is translated as CASSNRGSYNEQFF.

The chain combines TRBV27 with TRBJ2-7; D is ambiguous. Germline V lookup: CDR1 MNHEY, CDR2 SMNVEV (reference sequence). V lost 6 bases, J lost 0 bases, and 12 bases lay in between. CDR3 length: 14 amino acids. For the CDR3, the DNA is TGTGCCAGCAGAGGGCCATGGGGCTCCTACGAGCAGTACTTC. Protein product: CASRGPWGSYEQYF.

The V and J genes are TRBV4-2 and TRBJ2-1, with TRBD2 matching over 11 bases. The CDR3 contains 16 residues. The V segment lost 9 bases and the J segment 7 bases; nucleotides outside the gene matches: 14. The germline V gene has CDR1 LGHNA and CDR2 YNFKEQ. For the CDR3, the DNA is TGTGCCAGTGGAGGGAGGACTAGCGGGCCTTTAAATGAGCAGTTCTTC. Residues: CASGGRTSGPLNEQFF.

The V and J genes are TRBV6-5 and TRBJ1-1; 7 bases are shared with TRBD1. Trimming took 0 bases from V and 11 from J; bases not matched to a gene: 9. Germline assignment: CDR1 MNHEY and CDR2 SVGAGI. This CDR3 has 14 residues. The CDR3 nucleotides are TGTGCCAGCAGTTACTCGATGCAGGGGGGGGCCGCTTTCTTT. Its protein product is CASSYSMQGGAAFF.

The chain links TRBV4-3 to TRBJ2-2, with no clear D. The CDR3 covers 14 residues. CDR1 and CDR2 (germline): LGHNA, YSLEER. Trimming left V 5 bases short and J 9 bases short, with 16 bases between. The CDR3 here is CASSSEAATRELFF. The CDR3 bases are TGCGCCAGCAGCTCCGAGGCCGCAACCAGGGAGCTGTTTTTT.

The chain combines TRBV7-9 with TRBJ2-1; no firm D call. With 1 base removed from V and 8 bases from J, the gap between germline ends came to 18 bases. Per the germline V gene, CDR1 is SEHNR and CDR2 is FQNEAQ (reference sequence). The CDR3 loop spans 16 amino acids. In nucleotides, the CDR3 is TGTGCCAGCAGCTTAGTGCGTGGGCGGCCGGACGATGAGCAGTTCTTC. This sequence encodes CASSLVRGRPDDEQFF.

The chain has TRBV28 and TRBJ2-7; D perhaps matches TRBD2 (6 bases). This CDR3 is built from 18 residues. The ends were cut back, 1 base at V and 0 bases at J, with 19 bases in the middle. Germline-derived CDR1 and CDR2 are MDHEN and SYDVKM. In DNA, the CDR3 is TGTGCCAGCAGTTTATTAATCGGGGGAGACAGCCCCTCCTACGAGCAGTACTTC. It specifies CASSLLIGGDSPSYEQYF.

The genes are TRBV28 and TRBJ2-5; no clear D. Deletions cut 8 bases from V and 2 bases from J, with 15 bases between. The CDR3 extends over 14 amino acids. The germline gives CDR1 MDHEN, CDR2 SYDVKM. The CDR3 sequence: CASHQSSRQETQYF. The CDR3 DNA follows: TGTGCCAGCCACCAGAGCAGCCGTCAAGAGACCCAGTACTTC.

This rearrangement joins TRBV9 to TRBJ2-1; 8 nucleotides agree with TRBD2. V shed 1 base and J 8 bases; nucleotides not matched to a gene: 8. The CDR3 totals 15 residues. The germline CDR1 and CDR2 sequences are SGDLS and YYNGEE. The CDR3 loop is CASSVTGTSPDEQFF. CDR3 coding DNA: TGTGCCAGCAGCGTAACCGGGACTAGTCCAGATGAGCAGTTCTTC.

This chain links TRBV6-1 with TRBJ2-5; 8 nucleotides match TRBD1. The trim removed 8 bases at V and 1 base at J, leaving 6 bases unmatched. CDR1 and CDR2 from the germline V gene are MNHNS and SASEGT. The CDR3 is made up of 14 amino acids. The CDR3 DNA reads TGTGCCAGCTACCCAACAGGGGGCCAAGAGACCCAGTACTTC. It is translated as CASYPTGGQETQYF.

This chain connects TRBV12-5 to TRBJ1-5; D call uncertain. This CDR3 contains 14 residues. Looked up from germline, CDR1 is LGHNT and CDR2 is FRNRAP. V lost 5 bases and J lost 4, with 12 bases in between. CDR3: CASGLSRWNQPQHF. CDR3 coding DNA: TGTGCTAGTGGTCTCTCAAGGTGGAATCAGCCCCAGCATTTT.

The chain carries TRBV19 and TRBJ1-1, with D perhaps TRBD1 (5 bases). Deletions cut 3 bases from V and 0 bases from J, with 11 bases between. This CDR3 comprises 15 residues. The germline V gene has CDR1 LNHDA and CDR2 SQIVND (reference sequence). The CDR3 is CASSMEWGVNTEAFF. The CDR3, as DNA: TGTGCCAGTAGTATGGAATGGGGGGTGAACACTGAAGCTTTCTTT.

The chain employs TRBV6-5 and TRBJ1-1, with D tentatively TRBD1 (6 bases). Germline CDR1 and CDR2: MNHEY and SVGAGI. V dropped 4 bases and J dropped 2 bases, with 11 bases sitting between them. This CDR3 is 14 amino acids long. The CDR3 loop reads CASSWTVLNTEAFF. The CDR3 coding sequence is TGTGCCAGCAGTTGGACAGTCTTAAACACTGAAGCTTTCTTT.